This T cell receptor beta chain derives from a study of shared T cell receptors in the human thymus. Looked up from germline, CDR1 is GTSNPN and CDR2 is SVGIG (reference sequence). Trimming left V 2 bases short and J 5 bases short, with 9 bases between. This CDR3 contains 12 residues. This clone was seen once. The table came from immunoSEQ multiplex PCR; TCRdb's copy has only in-frame clones and leaves some out. The sample contains roughly 550,000 clones, about 80% of which appear only once. These data were also reused for a study on human thymus T cells. That source notes: Corrective cardiac surgery supplied the resected thymus tissue. Thymic and blood repertoires seemed to favor certain V and J genes.

The sequence was obtained from a boy in the first two years of life with a congenital heart defect. The sample taken for sequencing was thymocytes. J is TRBJ1-1 and V is TRBV30, with unresolved D. CDR3 loop: CAWSTPGTEAFF. The CDR3 nucleotides are TGTGCCTGGAGTACCCCGGGGACTGAAGCTTTCTTT.